The entry below describes one T cell receptor (beta chain). Its antigen is currently unknown. The entry originates in a study of T cell responses to AZD1222 COVID-19 vaccine. Whole-study results and caveats: Clonal diversity was possibly underestimated, and white British individuals and females predominated among donors.

Produced via immunoSEQ multiplex PCR; TCRdb's table is partial and in-frame only. This table has around 120,000 clones, about 90% appearing once. The CDR3 runs 16 residues. After removal of 4 bases from V and 7 bases from J, the junction contained 12 bases not matched to a gene. The germline V gene encodes CDR1 MNHEY and CDR2 SVGAGI. The input for sequencing was peripheral blood, taken on day 0 of AZD1222 vaccination. The source of this sequence is an adult in good health. This rearrangement joins TRBV6-5 to TRBJ2-2; 7 nucleotides match TRBD1. The CDR3, as DNA: TGTGCCAGCAGTTCAGACAGGGTCGTTAAGGGCGGGGAGCTGTTTTTT. This sequence encodes CASSSDRVVKGGELFF.